The clone carrying this T cell receptor beta chain came up a few times. Its antigen is not known. The V gene lost 1 base and the J gene lost 7 bases, with 14 bases spanning the gap. Germline CDR1 reads SEHNR; CDR2 reads FQNEAQ (reference sequence). The CDR3 is made up of 15 amino acids. The sample is drawn from a study of T cells after yellow fever vaccination. Study-wide findings and caveats: Most primary-vaccination clones reappeared after the booster (about 95% CD4, roughly 90% CD8). Contaminating bulk clonotypes could be abundant in FACS-sorted repertoires. Some clonotypes, a small share, were shared between CD4 and CD8 compartments.

As TCR cDNA was made by 5'RACE template switching, a universal primer site and UMIs were added. TCRdb called the 5' RACE reads again in MiXCR, with one record for every CDR3 protein. The table has roughly 310,000 distinct CDR3 sequences, approximately 3.9% seen once. The origin of this receptor is a man aged 18 to 30 who received the YFV17D yellow fever vaccine. This chain links TRBV7-9 with TRBJ1-5; D is unresolved. This specimen was PBMCs, taken on the day of the yellow fever booster vaccination. CDR3 DNA: TGTGCCAGCAGCTTAGGTTCAGGCCTATCCCAGCCCCAGCATTTT. Translating it yields CASSLGSGLSQPQHF.